This T cell receptor beta chain was found in a study of early T cells in non-severe SARS-CoV-2 infection. Germline CDR1 reads DFQATT; CDR2 reads SNEGSKA (reference sequence). V dropped 0 bases and J dropped 0 bases, with 12 bases sitting between them. This CDR3 is 16 amino acids long. TCRdb re-called the 5' RACE reads through MiXCR, storing one row per CDR3 protein. This sample has 85,000 to 90,000 distinct CDR3 sequences, with approximately 14% found just once. This clonotype was seen at least ten times. V and J are TRBV20-1 and TRBJ2-1; D gene ambiguous. Sequencing was carried out using whole blood. The receptor was isolated from an adult who was a healthcare worker with PCR-confirmed SARS-CoV-2 infection or an uninfected control (not recorded which). CDR3 sequence: CSARDLEPNSYNEQFF. CDR3 sequence (DNA): TGCAGTGCTAGAGATCTGGAACCTAACTCCTACAATGAGCAGTTCTTC.